A selection of T cell receptor beta chains follows, all from one sample in a study of T cell responses to AZD1222 COVID-19 vaccine. Repertoires were generated with immunoSEQ multiplex PCR, while TCRdb's copy carries only in-frame clones and drops some. Of approximately 110,000 clones listed, roughly 89% are singletons. This specimen was peripheral blood, taken on day 0 of AZD1222 vaccination. The receptors originated from an adult in good health. Both conserved end residues are trimmed from each CDR3.

V gene	J gene	CDR3 length	CDR3 protein
TRBV19	TRBJ1-5	13	ASADRPNGNQPQH
TRBV2	TRBJ2-4	10	ASTSGRDIQY
TRBV6-5	TRBJ1-2	13	ASSPYGQGGYGYT
TRBV9	TRBJ2-3	12	ASSVVWGTDTQY
TRBV19	TRBJ2-7	12	ASSTRTGGDEQY
TRBV7-8	TRBJ1-2	13	ASSTILEANYGYT
TRBV6-5	TRBJ1-3	13	ASRDGGTSGNTIY
TRBV10-1	TRBJ2-7	10	ASSLTGTEQY
TRBV19	TRBJ1-4	14	ASSRGMRATNEKLF
TRBV15	TRBJ2-5	13	ATSRSTTNQETQY
TRBV6-5	TRBJ2-2	14	ASSYLTGVGTGELF
TRBV5-4	TRBJ2-6	14	ASSLVSGTGANVLT
TRBV5-4	TRBJ2-7	10	ASSTWTGEQY
TRBV28	TRBJ1-1	9	ASRTYTEAF
TRBV5-1	TRBJ1-1	13	ASSWVDRGNTEAF
TRBV12-3/TRBV12-4	TRBJ2-5	9	ASTTGGTQY
TRBV5-1	TRBJ1-1	13	ASSWGAGGFTEAF
TRBV3-1/TRBV3-2	TRBJ2-1	13	ASSPGQGEMNEQF
TRBV9	TRBJ2-3	14	ASSGPGHLATDTQY
TRBV19	TRBJ1-4	13	ASSTRQGAREKLF
TRBV13	TRBJ1-2	14	ASSLGGGRRNYGYT
TRBV19	TRBJ1-2	12	ASSIEVFDYGYT
TRBV19	TRBJ1-6	15	ASSVPVGSSYNSPLH
TRBV7-9	TRBJ1-1	11	ASSLDLELEAF
TRBV29-1	TRBJ2-5	12	SVEEGTSGETQY
TRBV7-8	TRBJ2-3	18	ASSKRDRWQRGPSTDTQY
TRBV9	TRBJ2-1	14	ASSVDQSGARGEQF
TRBV5-8	TRBJ2-3	12	ASSLGVSTDTQY
TRBV3-1/TRBV3-2	TRBJ1-1	12	ASSNRGLGTEAF
TRBV28	TRBJ1-2	10	ASSGRLVGYT
TRBV5-5	TRBJ1-4	11	ASSLLPTQKLF
TRBV28	TRBJ2-5	13	ASRLEDRLGETQY
TRBV5-1	TRBJ2-5	12	ASSRQGGGETQY
TRBV5-1	TRBJ2-7	12	ASSLGTVIYEQY
TRBV2	TRBJ2-7	10	ASSDRTYEQY